These 8 T cell receptor beta chains originate from one sample sequenced in a study of PD-1 blockade in classical Hodgkin lymphoma. The table came from immunoSEQ multiplex PCR; TCRdb's copy has only in-frame clones and leaves some out. The data hold about 98,000 clones, with roughly 81% observed a single time. Patients all relapsed after autologous stem cell transplantation, and there was variation in brentuximab vedotin exposure. The sequencing used peripheral blood mononuclear cells (PBMCs), collected before the second cycle of nivolumab. These receptors were collected from a human donor with classical Hodgkin lymphoma.

CDR3 in DNA: TGCGCCAGCAGCGGACAGTGGGCGCAAGAGACCCAGTACTTC. As protein: CASSGQWAQETQYF. The chain carries TRBV5-1 and TRBJ2-5; D possibly corresponds to TRBD1 (6 bases). Germline-derived CDR1 and CDR2 are SGHRS and YFSETQ. The CDR3 is 14 residues long. The V gene lost 4 bases and the J gene lost 2 bases, with 12 bases spanning the gap.

This rearrangement joins TRBV18 to TRBJ1-3; D is unclear. Trimming stripped 4 bases from V and 0 bases from J, with 4 bases between. The CDR3 extends over 13 amino acids. CDR1 and CDR2 (germline): KGHSH, LQKENI. Here the CDR3 DNA reads TGTGCCAGCTCACTAATCTCTGGAAACACCATATATTTT. Residues: CASSLISGNTIYF.

V gene TRBV7-6 combines with J gene TRBJ1-3; D remains unclear. The CDR3 has 17 residues. Germline V gene lookup returns CDR1 SGHVS and CDR2 FNYEAQ. Trimming pared 2 bases from V and 0 bases from J, leaving 14 bases between. The CDR3 coding sequence is TGTGCCAGCAGCTTAAGTCTGGCGGGGAGCTCTGGAAACACCATATATTTT. Residues: CASSLSLAGSSGNTIYF.

This clone was detected only once. The chain carries TRBV7-6 and TRBJ2-7; D unresolved. CDR1 is SGHVS and CDR2 is FNYEAQ in the germline V gene. Trimming left V 3 bases short and J 3 bases short, with 15 bases between. The CDR3 contains 15 residues. The CDR3 spells CASSFDRGGVYEQYF. The CDR3 DNA follows: TGTGCCAGCAGCTTCGATAGAGGTGGAGTCTACGAGCAGTACTTC.

In its sample, this clone was seen once. The chain is built from TRBV7-9 and TRBJ2-2, with a tentative D call TRBD2 (5 bases). V lost 5 bases and J lost 5, with 21 bases in between. The CDR3 length is 17 residues. Germline CDR1 SEHNR, CDR2 FQNEAQ (reference sequence). The CDR3 is CASSLLPPGVGTGELFF. Written as DNA, the CDR3 is TGTGCCAGCAGCCTCCTGCCCCCCGGGGTGGGGACCGGGGAGCTGTTTTTT.

The chain joins TRBV7-6 to TRBJ1-5, with D possibly TRBD1 on 6 matching bases. CDR3 size: 14 residues. Germline lookup yields CDR1 SGHVS and CDR2 FNYEAQ. Trimming shortened V by 1 base and J by 6 bases, and 10 bases separated the two germline ends. The CDR3 DNA is TGTGCCAGCAGCTTAGTGGGGGCAGGTCAGCCCCAGCATTTT. Amino acids: CASSLVGAGQPQHF.

This clone was counted a single time. The chain uses TRBV7-2 and TRBJ2-7, with D perhaps TRBD1 (5 bases). The germline V gene encodes CDR1 SGHTA and CDR2 FQGNSA. The CDR3 contains 13 residues. Trimming removed 0 bases from V and 2 bases from J, with 5 bases in between. In nucleotides, the CDR3 is TGTGCCAGCAGCTTAGCGACAGCCTACGAGCAGTACTTC. This encodes CASSLATAYEQYF.

The V and J genes are TRBV7-2 and TRBJ1-3; D gene uncertain. Germline CDR1 SGHTA, CDR2 FQGNSA. Trimming shortened V by 3 bases and J by 0 bases, and 9 bases separated the two germline ends. CDR3 length: 15 amino acids. The CDR3 DNA sequence: TGTGCCAGCAGCTTGACACCGGCCTCTGGAAACACCATATATTTT. It encodes CASSLTPASGNTIYF.